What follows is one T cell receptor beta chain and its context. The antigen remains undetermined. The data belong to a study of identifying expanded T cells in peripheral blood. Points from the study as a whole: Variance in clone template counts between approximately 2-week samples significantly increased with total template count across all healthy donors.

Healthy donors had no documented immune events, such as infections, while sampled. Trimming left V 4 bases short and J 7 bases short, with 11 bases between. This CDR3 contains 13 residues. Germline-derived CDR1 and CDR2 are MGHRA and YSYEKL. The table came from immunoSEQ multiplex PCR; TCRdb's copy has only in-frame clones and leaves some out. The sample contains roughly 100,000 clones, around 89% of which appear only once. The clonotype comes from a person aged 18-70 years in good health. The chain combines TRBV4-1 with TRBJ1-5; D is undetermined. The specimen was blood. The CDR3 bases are TGCGCCAGCAGCCCCCCGGGAGGGCAGCCCCAGCATTTT. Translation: CASSPPGGQPQHF.